This T cell receptor beta chain was identified during a study of blood T cell repertoires in COVID-19. Looking at the study overall: Italy, Spain and the United States were the sources of the convalescent and acute COVID-19 samples. Sample material is recorded as cDNA or gDNA derived from T cells, B-cell-depleted T cells, or PBMCs.

Patients from Seattle were sampled longitudinally, starting during active infection. Sequenced by immunoSEQ multiplex PCR; TCRdb stores in-frame clones only, minus some. The table shows roughly 100,000 clones, with about 90% occurring only once. V lost 0 bases to trimming and J lost 4 bases, with 9 bases between them. Germline values: CDR1 SGHAT, CDR2 FQNNGV. The length of the CDR3 is 14 residues. V usage is TRBV11-2 and J usage is TRBJ1-2, with D hard to call. The clonotype originates from a human donor with COVID-19, enrolled during active disease. The donor label of this sample is uncertain. The sequenced sample consisted of peripheral blood. The CDR3 protein is CASSLEGVPYGYTF. CDR3 in DNA: TGTGCCAGCAGCTTAGAGGGCGTCCCCTATGGCTACACCTTC. Looking up the rest from reference TRBV11-2 and TRBJ1-2 gives the full variable domain: EAGVAQSPRYKIIEKRQSVAFWCNPISGHATLYWYQQILGQGPKLLIQFQNNGVVDDSQLPKDRFSAERLKGVDSTLKIQPAKLEDSAVYLCASSLEGVPYGYTFGSGTRLTVV.